This TCR beta chain stems from a study of shared clonotypes between healthy human individuals. The CDR3 contains 11 residues. Germline V gene data show CDR1 as SGHKS and CDR2 as YYEKEE (reference sequence). V was cut by 0 bases and J by 10 bases, with 5 bases left in between. TCRdb's copy holds only in-frame clones and misses some; the assay was immunoSEQ multiplex PCR. This table has over 1.5 million clones, around 98% appearing once. The chain has TRBV5-5 and TRBJ2-4; D not resolved. The source of this sequence is a man in his thirties or forties in good health. Material: naive CD4+ T cells sorted from blood. Subset of the sample: CD45RA+ positively selected. As DNA, the CDR3 is TGTGCCAGCAGCTTGGACGGGATTCAGTACTTC. Amino acid sequence: CASSLDGIQYF.